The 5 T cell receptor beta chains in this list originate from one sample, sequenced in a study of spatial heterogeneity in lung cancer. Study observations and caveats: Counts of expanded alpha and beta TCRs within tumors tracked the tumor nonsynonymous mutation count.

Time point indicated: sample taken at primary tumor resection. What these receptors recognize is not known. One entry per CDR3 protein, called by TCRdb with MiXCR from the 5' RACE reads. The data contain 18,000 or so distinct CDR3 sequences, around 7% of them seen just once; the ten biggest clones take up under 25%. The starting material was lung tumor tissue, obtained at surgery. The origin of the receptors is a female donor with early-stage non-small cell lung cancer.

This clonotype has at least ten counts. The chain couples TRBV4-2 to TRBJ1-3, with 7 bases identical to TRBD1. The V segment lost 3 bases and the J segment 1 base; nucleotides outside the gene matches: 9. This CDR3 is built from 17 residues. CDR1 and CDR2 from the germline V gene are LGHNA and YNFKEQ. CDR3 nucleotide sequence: TGTGCCAGCAGCCAGGACCCACAGGGGATTTCTGGAAACACCATATATTTT. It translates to CASSQDPQGISGNTIYF.

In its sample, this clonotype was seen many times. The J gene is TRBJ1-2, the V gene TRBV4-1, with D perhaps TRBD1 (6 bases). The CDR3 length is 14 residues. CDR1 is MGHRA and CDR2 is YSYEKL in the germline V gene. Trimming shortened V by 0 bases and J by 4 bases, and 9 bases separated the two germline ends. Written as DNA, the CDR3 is TGCGCCAGCAGCCAAGACGACAGGCTCTATGGCTACACCTTC. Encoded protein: CASSQDDRLYGYTF.

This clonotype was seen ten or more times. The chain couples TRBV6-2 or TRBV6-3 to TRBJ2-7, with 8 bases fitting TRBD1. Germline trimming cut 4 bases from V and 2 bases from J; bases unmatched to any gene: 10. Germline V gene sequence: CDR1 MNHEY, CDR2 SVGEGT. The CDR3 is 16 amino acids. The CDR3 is CASSFGQGASTYEQYF. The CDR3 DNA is TGTGCCAGCAGTTTCGGACAGGGTGCCTCTACCTACGAGCAGTACTTC.

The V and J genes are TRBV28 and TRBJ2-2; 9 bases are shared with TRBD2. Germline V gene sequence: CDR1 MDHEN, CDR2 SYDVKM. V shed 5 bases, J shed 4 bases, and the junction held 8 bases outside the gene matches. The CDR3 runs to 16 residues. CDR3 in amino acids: CASSGVAGDPTGELFF. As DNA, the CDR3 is TGTGCCAGCAGTGGAGTAGCGGGGGACCCCACCGGGGAGCTGTTTTTT.

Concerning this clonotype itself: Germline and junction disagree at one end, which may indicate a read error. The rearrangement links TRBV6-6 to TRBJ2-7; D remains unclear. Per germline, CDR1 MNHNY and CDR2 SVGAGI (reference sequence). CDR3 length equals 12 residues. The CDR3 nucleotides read TGTGCCAGCGGTTACTCGGTCGACGGTGGGTACTTC. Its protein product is CASGYSVDGGYF.